Below are 9 T cell receptor beta chains sequenced from a single sample in a study of early stage breast cancer tumors (dated by TCRdb to about 2017). Receptors were amplified or captured by the immunoSEQ multiplex PCR assay. The source is immuneACCESS, and TCRdb retained only in-frame sequences with V and J called. Part of the clones is not carried over; for the studies checked, unresolved V genes explain less than half of this, and the remainder is unexplained. The sample records 35,000 to 45,000 clones, approximately 69% of which are singletons. The ten largest clones capture approximately 7% of the sample. Sequencing was carried out using blood. Receptors originate from a person between 60 and 70 years old with breast cancer.

The genes are TRBV7-9 and TRBJ2-5; D tentatively fits TRBD1 or TRBD2 (5 bases each). CDR3 length: 15 amino acids. Germline V lookup: CDR1 SEHNR, CDR2 FQNEAQ (reference sequence). V lost 10 bases, J lost 2 bases, and 20 bases lay in between. The CDR3: CAIQSRDQLQETQYF. The CDR3 DNA reads as TGTGCCATTCAATCCCGGGACCAACTTCAAGAGACCCAGTACTTC.

Comment on this clone: One end of the junction fails to match germline, which may point to a read error. V gene TRBV20-1 combines with J gene TRBJ1-2; possible D gene TRBD1, 5 bases. This CDR3 region has 8 residues. Germline V gene data show CDR1 as DFQATT and CDR2 as SNEGSKA (reference sequence). The CDR3 protein is CSARPGPF. CDR3 coding DNA: TGCAGTGCTAGGCCGGGACCCTTC.

The V gene is TRBV11-3, the J gene TRBJ2-2, with unresolved D. Trimming left V 1 base short and J 6 bases short, with 15 bases between. Germline CDR1 reads SGHNT; CDR2 reads YENEEA. This CDR3 spans 16 amino acids. The CDR3 region is CASSLGSPVGSGELFF. CDR3 in DNA: TGTGCCAGCAGCTTAGGGTCTCCAGTCGGGTCCGGGGAGCTGTTTTTT.

There are a few counts of this clone. The chain is built from TRBV19 and TRBJ1-6, with 8 bases aligning to TRBD1. CDR3 length equals 12 residues. Germline assignment: CDR1 LNHDA and CDR2 SQIVND (reference sequence). J gave up 9 bases and V 7 bases, and 2 bases lay outside the gene matches. The CDR3 loop reads CASKGQVSPLHF. CDR3 in DNA: TGTGCCAGTAAGGGACAGGTTTCACCCCTCCACTTT.

The chain uses TRBV7-2 and TRBJ2-7; 7 bases are shared with TRBD1. Trimming removed 1 base from V and 0 bases from J; junction bases left unmatched: 6. The CDR3 contains 16 residues. Germline V gene sequence: CDR1 SGHTA, CDR2 FQGNSA. The DNA of the CDR3 is TGTGCCAGCAGCTTAGGACAGGGCTTTTACTCCTACGAGCAGTACTTC. Translation: CASSLGQGFYSYEQYF.

This clone was detected only a few times. The chain couples TRBV6-1 to TRBJ1-5, with D possibly matching TRBD1 (5 bases). CDR3 length equals 15 residues. CDR1 is MNHNS and CDR2 is SASEGT in the germline V gene. V was trimmed by 2 bases and J by 4 bases, leaving 12 bases between them. For the CDR3, the DNA is TGTGCCAGCAGTGAATCGGGGGGTTGGAATCAGCCCCAGCATTTT. It yields the protein CASSESGGWNQPQHF.

The V and J genes are TRBV5-1 and TRBJ2-5; D is unclear. The CDR3 totals 12 residues. Per the germline V gene, CDR1 is SGHRS and CDR2 is YFSETQ. The V end was cut by 4 bases, the J end by 7 bases, with 11 bases between. Here the CDR3 reads CASSPSPGTQYF. Here the CDR3 DNA reads TGCGCCAGCAGCCCCTCGCCTGGGACCCAGTACTTC.

The chain is built from TRBV5-4 and TRBJ1-2; 7 bases align to TRBD1. Germline V gives CDR1 SGHNT, CDR2 YYREEE (reference sequence). Unmatched junction bases numbered 7, after V lost 4 bases and J lost 4 bases. The CDR3 extends over 14 amino acids. DNA of the CDR3: TGTGCCAGCAGCACCTCAGGGGGTAGCTATGGCTACACCTTC. Protein sequence: CASSTSGGSYGYTF.

This clone came up a few times. The chain is built from TRBV11-3 and TRBJ2-7, with a possible D match to TRBD2 (7 bases). CDR1 and CDR2 (germline): SGHNT, YENEEA. CDR3 length: 14 residues. Trimming stripped 5 bases from V and 2 bases from J, with 13 bases between. CDR3 coding DNA: TGTGCCAGCAGCCCTGCGGGGGCTGCCTACGAGCAGTACTTC. Protein: CASSPAGAAYEQYF.